This T cell receptor (beta chain) came from a study of blood T cell repertoires in COVID-19. As for the study in general: Sources were T cells, B-cell-depleted T cells, or PBMCs; the material itself was cDNA or gDNA.

Clones were sequenced by immunoSEQ multiplex PCR, and TCRdb holds only the in-frame ones, with some missing. The sample records 140,000 to 150,000 clones, 87% being singletons. Germline lookup yields CDR1 SEHNR and CDR2 FQNEAQ (reference sequence). V shed 5 bases and J 3 bases; nucleotides not matched to a gene: 6. The CDR3 totals 15 residues. The receptor was derived from a woman between 50 and 59 years old with acute or convalescent COVID-19. Material for sequencing was peripheral blood. V is TRBV7-9 and J is TRBJ1-2; TRBD1 matches at 10 bases. CDR3 nucleotides: TGTGCCAGCAGCCGCCGGACAGGGGGTGACTATGGCTACACCTTC. Protein sequence: CASSRRTGGDYGYTF.